The T cell receptor (beta chain) described here comes from a study of T cell responses to AZD1222 COVID-19 vaccine (dated by TCRdb to 2020 to 2022). For context, the study as a whole: AZD1222 recipients with second doses at about 4 weeks or about 12 weeks were pooled, because spike-specific TCR depth and breadth did not differ between schedules. TCR sequencing was performed for about 250 trial participants, of whom around 210 were given two doses of AZD1222 and some 25 were given two doses of MenACWY control vaccine. Trial participants were enrolled by age into subgroups of 18-55, 56-69 and 70-plus years, and around 140, 26 and 57 TCR-sequenced participants, respectively, were included in these subgroups.

The CDR3 regions of human TCRbeta chains were analyzed by immunosequencing. The source study handled its data this way. TCRs in the repertoires were compared against a reference library of SARS-CoV-2-specific TCRs that had been generated with the MIRA antigen-specificity platform. Breadth meant the fraction of unique TCRs that were SARS-CoV-2-associated, whereas depth meant the fraction of total T cells that were SARS-CoV-2-associated. Using the MIRA data, each spike-specific TCR was assigned both to the spike region to which the TCR was reactive and to a CD4 or CD8 class. Log10-transformed breadth and depth values were compared by one-way ANOVA with Sidak's multiple comparisons tests. The clones in this table, taken by TCRdb from immuneACCESS, are in-frame only. Not every clone is retained; where verified, under half of the shortfall comes from an unresolved V gene, and the cause of the rest is unknown. That table supplies the V and J calls and clone size; D and trimming were determined from the DNA. The sample table lists about 130,000 clones, approximately 86% of them with a count of one. The ten largest make up over 1.2% of the sample.

Points the paper makes about the study in general: Because no day 14 peak-response samples were available, the repertoires could be characterized only after the peak T cell response. Conclusions about previously exposed vaccinees are limited, since just a handful of AZD1222 recipients were seropositive for SARS-CoV-2 at baseline. The whole spike protein was spanned by vaccine-associated CD4 TCRs, and dominant responses were seen in regions 160-218 and 743-854. Nearly half of unique spike-specific TCRs reportedly recognized epitopes outside regions mutated in the B.1.351 and B.1.1.7 variants. The 56-69-year group was small, and its depth increase did not reach significance, likely because of low power. Spike-specific TCR breadth and depth rose significantly after two AZD1222 doses compared with day 0 and with MenACWY recipients. Participants were mostly white British and included more females than males, and it was suggested by the authors that clonal diversity may have been underestimated.

V lost 3 bases and J lost 10 bases; the stretch between them is 23 bases long. CDR1 is given as KGHDR and CDR2 as SFDVKD, both from the germline V gene. The CDR3 holds 16 amino acids from the cysteine to the phenylalanine. Just CDR3 DNA is preserved here, 48 bases in frame from base 1. This specimen's time point label, interpreted: baseline before first vaccination. The vaccinee samples were drawn from two UK trials, COV001 and COV002, one of which was a single-blind randomized controlled phase 2/3 trial testing AZD1222 (ChAdOx1 nCoV-19) in healthy adults. Trial participant PBMC samples were collected at day 0 and day 28 after the second dose for TCRbeta chain sequencing. Remarks on this clone: Its antigen is still unknown. Per-base quality was not reported, and no clone a single base away is much larger than it.

The rearrangement combines TRBV24-1 with TRBJ2-5, with a weak D call of TRBD1 (6 bases match). Sequencing used peripheral blood, obtained on day 0 of AZD1222 vaccination. The TCR comes from an adult in good health. For the CDR3, the sequence is CATSDPARTLKGVQYF. Here is the DNA: TGTGCCACCAGTGATCCAGCAAGGACACTCAAGGGGGTCCAGTACTTC.